Listed below are T cell receptor beta chains from one sample, sequenced in a study of low-dose radiotherapy and immunotherapy resistance in tumors. TCRdb itself ran the reads through MiXCR, one entry per CDR3 protein. The sample consists of under 110,000 distinct CDR3 sequences, about a fifth of them appearing once. The material was PBMCs, obtained after low-dose radiotherapy plus immunotherapy. The receptor set was obtained from a male donor with prostate cancer. Each CDR3 is given with its conserved first and last residue. Each record gives: CDR3 protein, CDR3 DNA, D gene, J gene, V gene, clone size. D genes are given only for firm matches. Clone size is stated in some rows and not others, as once, few, many or a class when expanded.

cdr3_aa: CASGPGSSYNSPLHF
cdr3_nt: TGTGCCAGCGGTCCCGGGAGCTCCTATAATTCACCCCTCCACTTT
d_call: NA
j_call: TRBJ1-6
v_call: TRBV12-3/TRBV12-4
clone_size: many

cdr3_aa: CASTGSGAADTQYF
cdr3_nt: TGTGCCAGCACCGGGAGCGGGGCAGCAGATACGCAGTATTTT
d_call: TRBD2
j_call: TRBJ2-3
v_call: TRBV6-1
clone_size: many

cdr3_aa: CASSLRNNSPQHF
cdr3_nt: TGTGCCAGCAGCTTAAGAAATAATTCGCCCCAGCATTTT
d_call: NA
j_call: TRBJ1-5
v_call: TRBV7-2
clone_size: many

cdr3_aa: CASSLERPLEAFF
cdr3_nt: TGTGCCAGCAGCTTAGAACGACCCCTCGAGGCTTTCTTT
d_call: NA
j_call: TRBJ1-1
v_call: TRBV13
clone_size: many

cdr3_aa: CSARGQSNYGYTF
cdr3_nt: TGCAGTGCTAGGGGACAGAGTAACTATGGCTACACCTTC
d_call: TRBD1
j_call: TRBJ1-2
v_call: TRBV20-1
clone_size: many

cdr3_aa: CASQLLGTNQPQHF
cdr3_nt: TGTGCCAGCCAACTTCTGGGAACCAATCAGCCCCAGCATTTT
d_call: NA
j_call: TRBJ1-5
v_call: TRBV2
clone_size: many

cdr3_aa: CASSLYIGQGSNGYTF
cdr3_nt: TGTGCCAGCAGCTTATATATCGGACAGGGAAGTAATGGCTACACCTTC
d_call: TRBD1
j_call: TRBJ1-2
v_call: TRBV7-2
clone_size: NA

cdr3_aa: CSAKEQGDSPLHF
cdr3_nt: TGCAGTGCTAAGGAACAGGGGGACTCACCCCTCCACTTT
d_call: TRBD1
j_call: TRBJ1-6
v_call: TRBV20-1
clone_size: many

cdr3_aa: CASSMGWTDTQYF
cdr3_nt: TGTGCCAGTAGTATGGGCTGGACAGATACGCAGTATTTT
d_call: NA
j_call: TRBJ2-3
v_call: TRBV19
clone_size: many

cdr3_aa: CASSSLGHQETRYF
cdr3_nt: TGTGCCAGCAGCAGCCTTGGGCACCAAGAGACCCGGTACTTC
d_call: NA
j_call: TRBJ2-5
v_call: TRBV7-9
clone_size: NA

cdr3_aa: CASSPRTSTDTQYF
cdr3_nt: TGTGCCAGCAGCCCGAGGACCAGCACAGATACGCAGTATTTT
d_call: NA
j_call: TRBJ2-3
v_call: TRBV9
clone_size: many

cdr3_aa: CASRINLVGTPNTGELFF
cdr3_nt: TGTGCCAGCAGAATCAACCTTGTCGGGACACCGAACACCGGGGAGCTGTTTTTT
d_call: NA
j_call: TRBJ2-2
v_call: TRBV12-3/TRBV12-4
clone_size: many

cdr3_aa: CASIVGSKNTGELFF
cdr3_nt: TGTGCCAGCATAGTGGGCAGCAAGAACACCGGGGAGCTGTTTTTT
d_call: NA
j_call: TRBJ2-2
v_call: TRBV7-9
clone_size: many

cdr3_aa: CSVRDRGRGGAGELFF
cdr3_nt: TGCAGCGTTAGGGACAGGGGGCGCGGGGGCGCGGGGGAGCTGTTTTTT
d_call: TRBD1
j_call: TRBJ2-2
v_call: TRBV29-1
clone_size: once

cdr3_aa: CASSEGQATDTQYF
cdr3_nt: TGTGCCAGCAGCGAAGGACAGGCCACAGATACGCAGTATTTT
d_call: TRBD1
j_call: TRBJ2-3
v_call: TRBV7-3
clone_size: NA

cdr3_aa: CSARGPRQGSYEQYF
cdr3_nt: TGCAGTGCTAGAGGCCCCCGACAGGGTTCCTACGAGCAGTACTTC
d_call: TRBD1
j_call: TRBJ2-7
v_call: TRBV20-1
clone_size: many

cdr3_aa: CASSWTGYEQYF
cdr3_nt: TGTGCCAGCAGTTGGACAGGCTACGAGCAGTACTTC
d_call: TRBD1
j_call: TRBJ2-7
v_call: TRBV12-3/TRBV12-4
clone_size: many

cdr3_aa: CATSREGRVSDTQYF
cdr3_nt: TGTGCCACCAGCAGAGAAGGCAGGGTGTCGGATACGCAGTATTTT
d_call: NA
j_call: TRBJ2-3
v_call: TRBV15
clone_size: many

cdr3_aa: CASSPLGQYTEAFF
cdr3_nt: TGTGCCAGCTCACCACTGGGACAGTACACTGAAGCTTTCTTT
d_call: TRBD1
j_call: TRBJ1-1
v_call: TRBV18
clone_size: many

cdr3_aa: CASSVQDYGYTF
cdr3_nt: TGTGCCAGCAGTGTACAGGATTATGGCTACACCTTC
d_call: NA
j_call: TRBJ1-2
v_call: TRBV2
clone_size: NA

cdr3_aa: CASRDRITDTQYF
cdr3_nt: TGTGCCAGCAGGGACCGGATTACAGATACGCAGTATTTT
d_call: NA
j_call: TRBJ2-3
v_call: TRBV7-2
clone_size: many

cdr3_aa: CASSVGTESSYEQYF
cdr3_nt: TGTGCCAGTAGTGTCGGGACAGAGAGCTCCTACGAGCAGTACTTC
d_call: TRBD1
j_call: TRBJ2-7
v_call: TRBV19
clone_size: many

cdr3_aa: CSARDQGGDQPQHF
cdr3_nt: TGCAGTGCTAGAGATCAGGGGGGAGATCAGCCCCAGCATTTT
d_call: TRBD1
j_call: TRBJ1-5
v_call: TRBV20-1
clone_size: many

cdr3_aa: CASSYSVGRLNTEAFF
cdr3_nt: TGTGCCAGCAGTTACTCCGTGGGACGCTTGAACACTGAAGCTTTCTTT
d_call: NA
j_call: TRBJ1-1
v_call: TRBV6-2/TRBV6-3
clone_size: many

cdr3_aa: CASTGQGLVNQPQHF
cdr3_nt: TGTGCCAGTACGGGACAGGGATTAGTCAATCAGCCCCAGCATTTT
d_call: TRBD1
j_call: TRBJ1-5
v_call: TRBV19
clone_size: many

cdr3_aa: CASSPDQAGSRTTQYF
cdr3_nt: TGTGCCAGCAGCCCGGACCAGGCGGGGTCCCGTACTACGCAGTATTTT
d_call: NA
j_call: TRBJ2-3
v_call: TRBV11-2
clone_size: NA

cdr3_aa: CASSFLAGVSYNEQFF
cdr3_nt: TGTGCCAGCAGCTTCCTAGCGGGGGTCTCCTACAATGAGCAGTTCTTC
d_call: TRBD2
j_call: TRBJ2-1
v_call: TRBV7-3
clone_size: few

cdr3_aa: CASSRGTGSSYNSPLHF
cdr3_nt: TGTGCCAGCAGCCGAGGGACAGGGAGCTCCTATAATTCACCCCTCCACTTT
d_call: TRBD1
j_call: TRBJ1-6
v_call: TRBV5-4
clone_size: NA

cdr3_aa: CATSTIYTSSYVNEKLFF
cdr3_nt: TGTGCCACCAGCACAATATATACTTCGAGCTACGTTAATGAAAAACTGTTTTTT
d_call: NA
j_call: TRBJ1-4
v_call: TRBV15
clone_size: many

cdr3_aa: CASSSWMGYTF
cdr3_nt: TGTGCCAGCAGTTCGTGGATGGGCTACACCTTC
d_call: NA
j_call: TRBJ1-2
v_call: TRBV12-3/TRBV12-4
clone_size: NA

cdr3_aa: CASSEGSGTYEQYF
cdr3_nt: TGTGCCAGCAGTGAAGGTAGCGGGACCTACGAGCAGTACTTC
d_call: TRBD2
j_call: TRBJ2-7
v_call: TRBV6-5
clone_size: NA

cdr3_aa: CASRGATGRGGELFF
cdr3_nt: TGTGCCAGCAGAGGTGCGACAGGCCGCGGCGGGGAGCTGTTTTTT
d_call: NA
j_call: TRBJ2-2
v_call: TRBV2
clone_size: many

cdr3_aa: CASSLEGARNEKLFF
cdr3_nt: TGCGCCAGCAGCTTGGAAGGGGCCCGAAATGAAAAACTGTTTTTT
d_call: NA
j_call: TRBJ1-4
v_call: TRBV5-1
clone_size: many

cdr3_aa: CASSLPHTGAGDQPQHF
cdr3_nt: TGTGCCAGCAGCTTACCTCATACAGGGGCCGGGGATCAGCCCCAGCATTTT
d_call: TRBD1
j_call: TRBJ1-5
v_call: TRBV7-2
clone_size: many

cdr3_aa: CASSRDRQETQYF
cdr3_nt: TGTGCCAGCAGCCGGGACAGACAAGAGACCCAGTACTTC
d_call: TRBD1
j_call: TRBJ2-5
v_call: TRBV3-1
clone_size: many

cdr3_aa: CASPNGWADNSNQPQHF
cdr3_nt: TGTGCCAGTCCAAACGGGTGGGCAGATAATAGCAATCAGCCCCAGCATTTT
d_call: NA
j_call: TRBJ1-5
v_call: TRBV19
clone_size: many

cdr3_aa: CASSQHLFNRGTEAFF
cdr3_nt: TGCGCCAGCAGCCAACACCTATTTAATAGGGGAACTGAAGCTTTCTTT
d_call: NA
j_call: TRBJ1-1
v_call: TRBV4-1
clone_size: NA

cdr3_aa: CAWSVRRMNTGELFF
cdr3_nt: TGTGCCTGGAGTGTCCGGCGGATGAACACCGGGGAGCTGTTTTTT
d_call: NA
j_call: TRBJ2-2
v_call: TRBV30
clone_size: many

cdr3_aa: CASSPGGNSPLHF
cdr3_nt: TGTGCCAGCTCACCGGGCGGGAATTCACCCCTCCACTTT
d_call: NA
j_call: TRBJ1-6
v_call: TRBV18
clone_size: many